One and the same sample provided the 23 T cell receptor beta chains below, sequenced in a study of CXCR3-negative and CXCR3-positive naive CD8 T cells. Study outcomes and limitations: CXCR3-positive naive cells had TRB CDR3s that were more hydrophobic than CXCR3-negative naive cells had.

UMI-labeled 5' RACE TRB cDNA libraries were prepared from the cells. TCRdb derives one entry per CDR3 protein from the 5' RACE reads, leaving out DNA. The sample spans about 85,000 distinct CDR3 sequences; the ten largest clones claim 0.82%. Antigens for these TCRs are unknown. Sequencing was carried out using naive CXCR3+ CD8+ T cells from blood. Subset indicated: CD45RO-CCR7+CD27+CD95- naive CD8+ T cells expressing CXCR3 (TNR3+). Receptors originate from a human donor in good health. Some clones in this sample may be carry-over from other donors' samples.

The rearrangement uses TRBV5-1 and TRBJ2-6; TCRdb picks TRBD1, but there is no DNA to check that call. The CDR3 loop spans 20 amino acids. Germline V gives CDR1 SGHRS, CDR2 YFSETQ. This chain's CDR3 is CASSLYRPPYDSSGANVLTF.

V is TRBV10-1 and J is TRBJ2-7; the TRBD2 assignment by TCRdb is unverifiable without DNA. Per the germline V gene, CDR1 is WNHNN and CDR2 is SYGVQD (reference sequence). The CDR3 has 14 residues. The CDR3 spells CASILRDSSYEQYF.

The chain couples TRBV6-6 to TRBJ1-5; TCRdb outputs TRBD1, but without DNA this stays unchecked. This CDR3 is built from 15 residues. Germline values: CDR1 MNHNY, CDR2 SVGAGI (reference sequence). CDR3 in amino acids: CASSEGIYSNQPQHF.

The rearrangement uses TRBV5-5 and TRBJ2-3. The CDR3 is 14 residues long. Germline V gene lookup returns CDR1 SGHKS and CDR2 YYEKEE (reference sequence). The CDR3 protein is CASSLDRETDTQYF.

The V and J genes are TRBV7-2 and TRBJ2-6; TCRdb names TRBD2, which stays unverified in the absence of DNA. The CDR3 runs to 19 residues. Germline lookup yields CDR1 SGHTA and CDR2 FQGNSA. CDR3 residues: CASSFPTLAGQPGANVLTF.

The chain has TRBV20-1 and TRBJ2-2. The CDR3 loop spans 14 amino acids. Germline V gene lookup returns CDR1 DFQATT and CDR2 SNEGSKA (reference sequence). The CDR3 region is CSALVGGNTGELFF.

This chain uses TRBV4-1 with TRBJ2-1; the TCRdb D gene call, TRBD1, has no DNA to confirm it. Germline V gives CDR1 MGHRA, CDR2 YSYEKL. This CDR3 comprises 16 residues. CDR3 amino acids: CASSQEVRVHYNEQFF.

The chain recombines TRBV3-1 with TRBJ2-7. The CDR3 is made up of 15 amino acids. The V gene's germline CDR1 is LGHDT and CDR2 YNNKEL (reference sequence). CDR3: CASSLSMESSYEQYF.

The V call is TRBV28, the J call TRBJ2-3; TCRdb picks TRBD1, but there is no DNA to check that call. This CDR3 is 16 amino acids long. The germline V gene has CDR1 MDHEN and CDR2 SYDVKM. This CDR3 reads CATSGGGGVLTDTQCF.

CDR3 protein: CASRDRNYGYTF. This rearrangement joins TRBV28 to TRBJ1-2; with no DNA, the TCRdb D assignment of TRBD1 cannot be verified. The CDR3 runs to 12 residues. CDR1 is MDHEN, CDR2 SYDVKM, per germline.

The chain carries TRBV7-7 and TRBJ2-3; the TCRdb call, TRBD1, lacks DNA for checking. The CDR3 consists of 15 residues. Germline V gene data show CDR1 as SSHAT and CDR2 as FNYEAQ (reference sequence). The CDR3 region is CASSPEGGRADTQYF.

This chain uses TRBV5-5 with TRBJ2-2. Germline V gives CDR1 SGHKS, CDR2 YYEKEE (reference sequence). CDR3 length: 14 residues. The CDR3 sequence: CASSLWGNTGELFF. The whole variable domain, remainder taken from reference TRBV5-5 and TRBJ2-2, is DAGVTQSPTHLIKTRGQQVTLRCSPISGHKSVSWYQQVLGQGPQFIFQYYEKEERGRGNFPDRFSARQFPNYSSELNVNALLLGDSALYLCASSLWGNTGELFFGEGSRLTVL.

The genes are TRBV20-1 and TRBJ2-7; absent DNA, TCRdb's TRBD1 call cannot be checked. CDR1 and CDR2 from the germline V gene are DFQATT and SNEGSKA (reference sequence). The CDR3 has 14 residues. The CDR3 reads CSARGTWSSYEQYF.

This chain links TRBV9 with TRBJ1-1. The CDR3 is made up of 14 amino acids. From germline, CDR1 is SGDLS and CDR2 YYNGEE. The CDR3 reads CASSVGGRGTEAFF.

The V and J genes are TRBV28 and TRBJ2-2; TCRdb lists TRBD1, though no DNA is available to test this call. Germline V gene lookup returns CDR1 MDHEN and CDR2 SYDVKM. The CDR3 is 16 amino acids. The CDR3 loop reads CASSSRQLRVTGELFF.

The J gene is TRBJ2-1, the V gene TRBV6-1; TCRdb returns TRBD1, unconfirmable since there is no DNA. The V gene's germline CDR1 is MNHNS and CDR2 SASEGT. CDR3 length: 16 residues. The CDR3 loop is CASSEAVTALSGEQFF.

The chain joins TRBV6-5 to TRBJ2-1; checking the TCRdb D call of TRBD1 is not possible without DNA. Germline values: CDR1 MNHEY, CDR2 SVGAGI. The CDR3 spans 13 residues. CDR3 region: CASRDRGRREQFF.

The chain recombines TRBV29-1 with TRBJ2-7. This CDR3 comprises 14 residues. Germline V gene sequence: CDR1 SQVTM, CDR2 ANQGSEA. CDR3 sequence reads: CSAQLPDGTYEQYF.

The J gene is TRBJ1-6, the V gene TRBV12-3 or TRBV12-4. This CDR3 region has 12 residues. The CDR3 reads CATREGNSPLHF.

The chain uses TRBV28 and TRBJ2-3; TCRdb selects TRBD1, and the lack of DNA leaves this call unchecked. Germline V CDR1 and CDR2: MDHEN, SYDVKM. The CDR3 runs 13 residues. The chain's CDR3 is CASSSRAGDTQYF.

The V call is TRBV11-2, the J call TRBJ2-5; the D call of TRBD1 rests on TCRdb alone, since no DNA is present to check it. Looked up from germline, CDR1 is SGHAT and CDR2 is FQNNGV. The CDR3 is made up of 12 amino acids. The CDR3 is CASSSGGGTQYF. Full variable domain (remainder filled in from reference TRBV11-2 and TRBJ2-5): EAGVAQSPRYKIIEKRQSVAFWCNPISGHATLYWYQQILGQGPKLLIQFQNNGVVDDSQLPKDRFSAERLKGVDSTLKIQPAKLEDSAVYLCASSSGGGTQYFGPGTRLLVL.

CDR3 sequence reads: CASSQEIQGAKQPQHF. The chain recombines TRBV4-1 with TRBJ1-5; TCRdb proposes TRBD1, but this gene call is untestable without DNA. The CDR3 spans 16 residues. CDR1 is MGHRA and CDR2 is YSYEKL in the germline V gene.

The rearrangement uses TRBV27 and TRBJ1-5; TCRdb gives TRBD1 as the D gene, but with no DNA this cannot be confirmed. This CDR3 comprises 13 residues. Germline-derived CDR1 and CDR2 are MNHEY and SMNVEV (reference sequence). CDR3 sequence reads: CASSSGGGQPQHF.